These 17 T cell receptor beta chains were all obtained from the same sample, sequenced in a study of T cells in Graves' hyperthyroidism and ophthalmopathy (dated by TCRdb to the late 2010s). Library preparation used multiplex PCR. TCRdb lists the instrument as Illumina HiSeq 2000. The TCR beta CDR3 regions were amplified from RNA transcripts. The TCR CDR3 was subjected to a first round of RT-PCR using the HTBI primer set and the Qiagen OneStep RT-PCR kit. TCRdb reanalyzed the raw reads on its own, using fastp at Q25 for trimming and MiXCR for clone calling, and kept in-frame beta chains. Each record represents a unique CDR3 protein, reported with the most common genes and DNA among its rows. In this sample the table shows about 770,000 distinct CDR3 sequences, around a sixth of which occur a single time. The ten top clones hold over 15% of the sample. Sequenced: blood. These receptor sequences come from a woman aged 45-65 years with Graves' hyperthyroidism that later progressed to Graves' ophthalmopathy.

This clonotype was observed once. The rearrangement joins TRBV28 to TRBJ2-7, with D tentatively TRBD1 (6 bases). CDR3 length: 16 residues. The V end was cut by 4 bases, the J end by 2 bases, with 18 bases between. Germline CDR1 MDHEN, CDR2 SYDVKM. The CDR3 here is CASSSSQGWGPYEQYF. The DNA for the CDR3 is TGTGCCAGCAGTTCCTCGCAGGGGTGGGGTCCCTACGAGCAGTACTTC.

This clonotype was recorded many times. V gene TRBV12-3 or TRBV12-4 combines with J gene TRBJ2-2; no clear D gene. The CDR3 consists of 14 residues. V was clipped by 1 base and J by 4 bases, with 7 bases between them. DNA for the CDR3: TGTGCCAGCAGTTTAGGGGCAGGCACCGGGGAGCTGTTTTTT. Protein sequence: CASSLGAGTGELFF.

Ten or more counts support this clonotype. The chain combines TRBV5-5 with TRBJ2-5; the match to TRBD2 covers 7 bases. The trim removed 4 bases at V and 1 base at J, leaving 10 bases unmatched. In germline, CDR1 is SGHKS, CDR2 YYEKEE (reference sequence). This CDR3 spans 16 amino acids. CDR3 in amino acids: CASSRGTTRAQETQYF. The CDR3 DNA follows: TGTGCCAGCAGCAGAGGGACTACCCGGGCCCAAGAGACCCAGTACTTC.

This clonotype was observed a few times. J is TRBJ2-3 and V is TRBV6-1; 10 bases fit TRBD2. The trim removed 6 bases at V and 0 bases at J, leaving 6 bases unmatched. Germline assignment: CDR1 MNHNS and CDR2 SASEGT. This CDR3 region has 16 residues. Written as DNA, the CDR3 is TGTGCCAGCAGGAATCTAGCGGGAGCTAGCACAGATACGCAGTATTTT. Translation: CASRNLAGASTDTQYF.

This clonotype showed up many times. The chain carries TRBV6-1 and TRBJ2-3; 8 bases are a match to TRBD2. Germline values: CDR1 MNHNS, CDR2 SASEGT. Trimming removed 7 bases from V and 0 bases from J; junction bases left unmatched: 6. The CDR3 totals 15 residues. The CDR3 reads CASNQRGGSTDTQYF. The CDR3 nucleotides read TGTGCCAGCAACCAACGGGGGGGTAGCACAGATACGCAGTATTTT.

This clonotype occurred a few times. The chain links TRBV27 to TRBJ2-2; D unresolved. The CDR3 covers 14 residues. Germline V gene data show CDR1 as MNHEY and CDR2 as SMNVEV (reference sequence). V shed 10 bases and J shed 0 bases, with 12 bases lying between them. DNA for the CDR3: TGTGCCACCCTTGAGGCGGCGAACACCGGGGAGCTGTTTTTT. This translates into CATLEAANTGELFF.

The chain has TRBV6-2 or TRBV6-3 and TRBJ1-2, with D hard to call. This CDR3 comprises 13 residues. V was trimmed by 4 bases and J by 7 bases, leaving 13 bases between them. Germline V gene data show CDR1 as MNHEY and CDR2 as SVGEGT. CDR3 protein: CASSSSRWGGYTF. In nucleotides, the CDR3 is TGTGCCAGCAGTTCGTCCAGGTGGGGTGGCTACACCTTC.

In this sample, this clonotype turned up a few times. This rearrangement joins TRBV14 to TRBJ2-1; possible D gene TRBD1, 6 bases. The V gene lost 2 bases and the J gene lost 3 bases, with 17 bases spanning the gap. This CDR3 has 17 amino acids. The germline CDR1 and CDR2 sequences are SGHDN and FVKESK. The chain's CDR3 is CASSQSRDGTFYNEQFF. For the CDR3, the DNA is TGTGCCAGCAGCCAAAGCCGAGACGGGACATTCTACAATGAGCAGTTCTTC.

The chain joins TRBV20-1 to TRBJ1-2; D is possibly TRBD1 (6 bases). The CDR3 is 11 residues long. V was cut by 3 bases and J by 8 bases, with 10 bases left in between. Per germline, CDR1 DFQATT and CDR2 SNEGSKA (reference sequence). The CDR3 region is CSARTGRGYTF. CDR3 bases: TGCAGTGCTAGGACAGGAAGGGGCTACACCTTC.

In its sample, this clonotype was seen a few times. For the CDR3, the DNA is TGCGCCAGCAGCTTGGTACAGTCGTGGGATACGCAGTATTTT. Protein product: CASSLVQSWDTQYF. This chain uses TRBV5-1 with TRBJ2-3; D call uncertain. The ends were cut back, 0 bases at V and 6 bases at J, with 11 bases in the middle. This CDR3 comprises 14 residues. Per germline, CDR1 SGHRS and CDR2 YFSETQ.

This clonotype was found a few times. The J gene is TRBJ1-2, the V gene TRBV7-9, with D perhaps matching TRBD1 (5 bases). Trimming took 1 base from V and 3 from J, leaving 12 bases between them. Germline V gene sequence: CDR1 SEHNR, CDR2 FQNEAQ (reference sequence). This CDR3 comprises 15 residues. The CDR3 reads CASSLVPGSHYGYTF. In DNA, the CDR3 is TGTGCCAGCAGCTTAGTTCCAGGGAGTCACTATGGCTACACCTTC.

The sample holds many counts of this clonotype. V usage is TRBV2 and J usage is TRBJ1-5; D gene ambiguous. Trimming removed 4 bases from V and 4 bases from J, with 8 bases in between. Germline V gene lookup returns CDR1 SNHLY and CDR2 FYNNEI. This CDR3 spans 13 amino acids. The CDR3 coding sequence is TGTGCCAGCAGTGTGGCTGTAAATCAGCCCCAGCATTTT. Protein sequence: CASSVAVNQPQHF.

This clonotype has more than one count but fewer than ten. The J gene is TRBJ2-7, the V gene TRBV27; TRBD2 agrees at 10 bases. The CDR3 covers 15 residues. Unmatched junction bases numbered 4, after V lost 2 bases and J lost 3 bases. CDR1 MNHEY and CDR2 SMNVEV come from the germline V gene (reference sequence). The CDR3 spells CASSLIAGGHYEQYF. The CDR3 DNA reads TGTGCCAGCAGTTTAATAGCGGGGGGACACTACGAGCAGTACTTC.

The J gene is TRBJ2-7, the V gene TRBV9; possible D gene TRBD1, 6 bases. Germline V gene data show CDR1 as SGDLS and CDR2 as YYNGEE. CDR3 length: 15 residues. V was cut by 4 bases and J by 3 bases, with 17 bases left in between. This chain's CDR3 is CASSLGTYANYEQYF. In DNA form, the CDR3 reads TGTGCCAGCAGCCTCGGGACATATGCCAACTACGAGCAGTACTTC.

The table lists this clonotype with many counts. V gene TRBV11-2 combines with J gene TRBJ2-2; D is perhaps TRBD1 (5 bases). V was shortened by 5 bases and J by 3 bases, with 7 bases between the two germline ends. This CDR3 region has 13 residues. Germline CDR1 SGHAT, CDR2 FQNNGV. CDR3 DNA: TGTGCCAGCAGCCCCAGGGACACCGGGGAGCTGTTTTTT. It encodes CASSPRDTGELFF.

This clonotype was seen more than once but under ten times. This chain joins TRBV27 and TRBJ2-7; 8 bases line up with TRBD1. The germline gives CDR1 MNHEY, CDR2 SMNVEV (reference sequence). Germline trimming cut 4 bases from V and 5 bases from J; bases unmatched to any gene: 13. This CDR3 has 16 amino acids. CDR3 amino acids: CASSWLAGQGAHEQYF. The CDR3 DNA is TGTGCCAGCAGTTGGTTGGCTGGGCAGGGGGCCCACGAGCAGTACTTC.

This chain connects TRBV19 to TRBJ1-3; D perhaps matches TRBD1 (5 bases). Germline CDR1 reads LNHDA; CDR2 reads SQIVND (reference sequence). V was pared by 6 bases and J by 4 bases, with 22 bases between. The CDR3 has 17 amino acids. Here the CDR3 reads CASREWDGVDPGNTIYF. DNA for the CDR3: TGTGCCAGTAGGGAATGGGACGGCGTGGATCCCGGAAACACCATATATTTT.